This T cell receptor (beta chain) was obtained from a study of blood T cell repertoires in COVID-19. About the research overall: Sites in the United States, Italy and Spain provided acute and convalescent COVID-19 samples. T cells, B-cell-depleted T cells, or PBMCs provided the cDNA or gDNA that served as material.

The CDR3 spans 16 residues. Germline V CDR1 and CDR2: GTSNPN, SVGIG (reference sequence). After removal of 1 base from V and 1 base from J, the junction contained 3 bases not matched to a gene. Per the authors' pipeline: By means of reference gene primer amplification, nucleated cell counts were estimated. The repertoire was sequenced with immunoSEQ multiplex PCR; TCRdb's copy has only in-frame clones and lacks some. Clonal size and the V and J genes are those of that table, whereas D and trimming came from the DNA. The sample includes about 71,000 clones, approximately 85% of them seen just once. The sequenced sample was peripheral blood. The TCR sequence derives from an elderly man with acute or convalescent COVID-19. The chain carries TRBV30 and TRBJ1-5; 11 bases match TRBD1. This CDR3 is CAWSAGTGGSNQPQHF. The CDR3 DNA sequence: TGTGCCTGGAGTGCAGGGACAGGGGGAAGCAATCAGCCCCAGCATTTT.